This TCR beta chain emerged from a study of T cells in Graves' hyperthyroidism and ophthalmopathy. The germline V and J ends were trimmed by 1 base and 9 bases, with 13 bases remaining between them. The CDR3 runs to 14 residues. The V gene's germline CDR1 is DFQATT and CDR2 SNEGSKA (reference sequence). Amplification of TCR beta CDR3 regions was performed using RNA transcripts as template. The primer set for the first-round RT-PCR of the TCR CDR3 was HTBI. MiXCR, run by TCRdb on the multiplex PCR reads, gives a single entry per CDR3 protein. The sample records approximately 430,000 distinct CDR3 sequences, 15% to 17% being singletons.

The source material was blood. The clonotype was recovered from a woman between 18 and 30 years old with Graves' hyperthyroidism. The chain joins TRBV20-1 to TRBJ1-6; D is possibly TRBD1 (5 bases). The CDR3 spells CSARVPVGTSPLHF. As DNA, the CDR3 is TGCAGTGCTAGAGTGCCCGTCGGGACTTCACCCCTCCACTTT.